A single sample gave rise to the 22 T cell receptor beta chains below, sequenced in a study of T cell changes during pregnancy in multiple sclerosis. Here immunoSEQ multiplex PCR was the method, and the copy in TCRdb shows in-frame clones only, minus some. In the table there are about 85,000 clones, roughly 92% of which are singletons. The input for sequencing was peripheral blood, taken in the first trimester of pregnancy. These receptor sequences come from a female donor with multiple sclerosis, enrolled in a pregnancy study.

This clone was seen once. The CDR3 nucleotides read TGTGCCAGCAGCTTCTTGCGCAATGAGCAGTTCTTC. Protein: CASSFLRNEQFF. The chain joins TRBV13 to TRBJ2-1; D gene uncertain. CDR3 size: 12 residues. Germline loops: CDR1 PRHDT, CDR2 FYEKMQ (reference sequence). The V end was cut by 3 bases, the J end by 6 bases, with 6 bases between.

This clone was picked up one time. The rearrangement joins TRBV4-1 to TRBJ1-2; D is undetermined. CDR1 and CDR2 (germline): MGHRA, YSYEKL. The CDR3 is made up of 15 amino acids. V was trimmed by 1 base and J by 1 base, leaving 10 bases between them. CDR3 protein: CASSQVEQVNYGYTF. Written as DNA, the CDR3 is TGCGCCAGCAGCCAAGTAGAGCAAGTTAACTATGGCTACACCTTC.

This chain joins TRBV6-6 and TRBJ1-2, with D tentatively TRBD1 (6 bases). The CDR3 spans 15 residues. Per the germline V gene, CDR1 is MNHNY and CDR2 is SVGAGI (reference sequence). V lost 4 bases and J 6 bases, leaving 18 bases between the germline ends. The CDR3 reads CASSLRTGQNNGYTF. The CDR3 nucleotides are TGTGCCAGCAGTTTAAGAACAGGGCAAAACAATGGCTACACCTTC.

The chain carries TRBV27 and TRBJ2-2; 7 nucleotides align to TRBD2. Unmatched junction bases numbered 10, after V lost 2 bases and J lost 1 base. Germline V gene data show CDR1 as MNHEY and CDR2 as SMNVEV (reference sequence). This CDR3 is 18 amino acids long. The DNA of the CDR3 is TGTGCCAGCAGTTTAGGAGCCCGGGGGGTAGAGAACACCGGGGAGCTGTTTTTT. It yields the protein CASSLGARGVENTGELFF.

The chain is built from TRBV10-3 and TRBJ1-4; TRBD1 might be the D (5 bases). V lost 6 bases to trimming and J lost 5 bases, with 19 bases between them. Germline lookup yields CDR1 ENHRY and CDR2 SYGVKD. CDR3 length equals 16 residues. The CDR3 sequence is CAISALSGRGNEKLFF. For the CDR3, the DNA is TGTGCCATCAGCGCGCTTTCAGGGCGCGGAAATGAAAAACTGTTTTTT.

This sequence joins TRBV5-4 and TRBJ2-1, with 11 bases lining up with TRBD2. Germline V gene data show CDR1 as SGHNT and CDR2 as YYREEE (reference sequence). The CDR3 is 18 amino acids. Unmatched junction bases numbered 18, after V lost 1 base and J lost 12 bases. The CDR3 sequence is CASSLSLAGGLFTMTQFF. CDR3 in DNA: TGTGCCAGCAGCTTGTCCCTAGCGGGGGGATTATTTACAATGACGCAGTTCTTC.

The V gene is TRBV18, the J gene TRBJ1-5; 7 nucleotides agree with TRBD1. V dropped 4 bases and J dropped 5; count of bases not matched to a gene: 5. This CDR3 is built from 14 residues. In germline, CDR1 is KGHSH, CDR2 LQKENI. CDR3 coding DNA: TGTGCCAGCTCACTCAGGACAGGCCATCAGCCCCAGCATTTT. The encoded protein is CASSLRTGHQPQHF. The full variable domain, completed using reference TRBV18 and TRBJ1-5, is NAGVMQNPRHLVRRRGQEARLRCSPMKGHSHVYWYRQLPEEGLKFMVYLQKENIIDESGMPKERFSAEFPKEGPSILRIQQVVRGDSAAYFCASSLRTGHQPQHFGDGTRLSIL.

V usage is TRBV7-9 and J usage is TRBJ2-3; 7 nucleotides line up with TRBD2. Germline V gene lookup returns CDR1 SEHNR and CDR2 FQNEAQ (reference sequence). J lost 3 bases, V lost 7 bases, and 10 bases had no gene match. This CDR3 is built from 15 residues. The CDR3 spells CASTLLEGGTDTQYF. The DNA for the CDR3 is TGTGCCAGCACCCTCCTGGAGGGAGGGACAGATACGCAGTATTTT.

This clone was counted once. The chain recombines TRBV7-8 with TRBJ2-1; 13 nucleotides align to TRBD2. There are 16 residues in the CDR3. The V segment lost 5 bases and the J segment 4 bases; nucleotides outside the gene matches: 5. Germline lookup yields CDR1 SGHVS and CDR2 FQNEAQ. The chain's CDR3 is CASSRRTSGGYNEQFF. The CDR3 DNA is TGTGCCAGCAGCCGGAGGACTAGCGGGGGATACAATGAGCAGTTCTTC.

In nucleotides, the CDR3 is TGTGCCAGCAGCGCGTCCTACGGGGAGTCGGAGACCCAGTACTTC. The encoded protein is CASSASYGESETQYF. This chain connects TRBV9 to TRBJ2-5; TRBD2 is a possible D gene (5 bases). Germline-derived CDR1 and CDR2 are SGDLS and YYNGEE. V was clipped by 3 bases and J by 5 bases, with 17 bases between them. The CDR3 contains 15 residues.

V is TRBV23-1 and J is TRBJ2-6, with unresolved D. TRBV23-1 is filed as an ORF, its function uncertain. V lost 7 bases and J lost 0, with 25 bases in between. This CDR3 contains 20 residues. This CDR3 reads CASNPPRHESTCSGANVLTF. For the CDR3, the DNA is TGCGCCAGCAATCCTCCCCGACACGAGAGCACCTGCTCTGGGGCCAACGTCCTGACTTTC.

V and J are TRBV11-3 and TRBJ1-5; 7 bases agree with TRBD1. After removal of 5 bases from V and 1 base from J, the junction contained 14 bases not matched to a gene. The CDR3 covers 18 residues. CDR1 is SGHNT and CDR2 is YENEEA in the germline V gene. Written as DNA, the CDR3 is TGTGCCAGCAGCAGGACGGGCCGGGACAGTATAAGCAATCAGCCCCAGCATTTT. Its translation: CASSRTGRDSISNQPQHF.

This CDR3 reads CASSHTTSGAPDEQFF. The CDR3 DNA reads TGTGCCAGCAGCCATACGACTAGCGGAGCCCCCGATGAGCAGTTCTTC. This chain uses TRBV14 with TRBJ2-1; 9 bases map to TRBD2. The CDR3 has 16 amino acids. CDR1 is SGHDN and CDR2 is FVKESK in the germline V gene. J gave up 8 bases and V 3 bases, and 11 bases lay outside the gene matches.

The rearrangement links TRBV5-1 to TRBJ2-7; TRBD2 aligns across 10 bases. The germline V gene encodes CDR1 SGHRS and CDR2 YFSETQ. The CDR3 has 16 residues. The trim removed 4 bases at V and 2 bases at J, leaving 9 bases unmatched. The CDR3 nucleotides read TGCGCCAGCAGCCCCTACACTAGCGGGAAAGCCTACGAGCAGTACTTC. The encoded protein is CASSPYTSGKAYEQYF.

J is TRBJ2-7 and V is TRBV4-2; D perhaps matches TRBD2 (5 bases). CDR1 is LGHNA and CDR2 is YNFKEQ in the germline V gene. Trimming took off 0 bases at V and 4 bases at J, with 13 bases between the two ends. CDR3 size: 15 residues. CDR3: CASSQEDELVYEQYF. The DNA for the CDR3 is TGTGCCAGCAGCCAAGAAGATGAACTAGTTTACGAGCAGTACTTC.

V usage is TRBV10-3 and J usage is TRBJ1-2, with TRBD1 matching over 8 bases. V dropped 5 bases and J dropped 8; count of bases not matched to a gene: 7. Germline loops: CDR1 ENHRY, CDR2 SYGVKD. The CDR3 spans 13 residues. CDR3 loop: CAISTDRGVGYTF. CDR3 coding DNA: TGTGCCATCAGTACTGACAGGGGCGTGGGCTACACCTTC.

The chain uses TRBV2 and TRBJ2-3; 8 bases line up with TRBD2. Germline CDR1 is SNHLY and CDR2 is FYNNEI. The CDR3 contains 14 residues. V trimming: 8 bases; J trimming: 4 bases; junction bases outside the gene matches: 8. The CDR3 DNA reads TGTGCCAGCCATAGCGGGGATCGGGCAGATACGCAGTATTTT. Protein sequence: CASHSGDRADTQYF.

The genes are TRBV27 and TRBJ2-7; D is uncertain. Germline CDR1 is MNHEY and CDR2 is SMNVEV (reference sequence). Trimming removed 1 base from V and 2 bases from J, with 9 bases in between. The CDR3 spans 14 residues. CDR3 sequence: CASSLLGSTYEQYF. The CDR3 DNA reads as TGTGCCAGCAGTTTATTGGGCAGCACCTACGAGCAGTACTTC.

The CDR3 DNA sequence: TGTGCCATCGGGAGGGGTAGCGGAGAGACCCAGTACTTC. It encodes CAIGRGSGETQYF. The V and J genes are TRBV10-3 and TRBJ2-5, with 7 nucleotides matching TRBD2. Trimming at V came to 8 bases and at J to 4 bases, leaving 7 bases not matched to a gene. The CDR3 consists of 13 residues. Germline CDR1 reads ENHRY; CDR2 reads SYGVKD.

The rearrangement uses TRBV28 and TRBJ1-1; D unclear. Trimming removed 3 bases at V and 7 bases at J, with 15 bases between. The CDR3 covers 14 residues. The germline V gene encodes CDR1 MDHEN and CDR2 SYDVKM. The CDR3 reads CASSFLAQTNEAFF. The CDR3 bases are TGTGCCAGCAGTTTTTTAGCGCAGACGAATGAAGCTTTCTTT. Using reference TRBV28 and TRBJ1-1 for the parts outside the CDR3, the full variable domain is DVKVTQSSRYLVKRTGEKVFLECVQDMDHENMFWYRQDPGLGLRLIYFSYDVKMKEKGDIPEGYSVSREKKERFSLILESASTNQTSMYLCASSFLAQTNEAFFGQGTRLTVV.

The rearrangement links TRBV7-2 to TRBJ1-1, with 9 positions matching TRBD1. V shed 5 bases and J 11 bases; nucleotides not matched to a gene: 6. Germline lookup yields CDR1 SGHTA and CDR2 FQGNSA. This CDR3 spans 12 amino acids. The CDR3 sequence: CASSADRGGAFF. Here the CDR3 DNA reads TGTGCCAGCAGCGCGGACAGGGGTGGGGCTTTCTTT.

The chain couples TRBV7-9 to TRBJ2-2; D is possibly TRBD1 (6 bases). This CDR3 region has 13 residues. CDR1 is SEHNR and CDR2 is FQNEAQ in the germline V gene (reference sequence). Trimming pared 6 bases from V and 5 bases from J, leaving 10 bases between. The CDR3 DNA is TGTGCCAGCAGGACAGGTGGGACCGGGGAGCTGTTTTTT. It yields the protein CASRTGGTGELFF.